This T cell receptor (beta chain) was recorded in a study of regulatory T cells in long-lasting Graves disease. Study-wide results and caveats: New patients shared 970 or so public clonotypes, and persistent patients shared more, with 2,500 to 3,000. Small numbers of samples may have cut accuracy.

As to time point: persistent/refractory GD, antithyroid drugs over 5 years with positive TRAb. With RNA extracted from PBMCs as input, the TCR library was made. CDR3 length: 10 amino acids. Germline assignment: CDR1 SQVTM and CDR2 ANQGSEA. V shed 7 bases and J shed 9 bases, with 13 bases lying between them. On this clonotype: The antigen remains unidentified.

With iRepertoire HTBI primers and Arm-PCR of CDR3 regions, TCR beta libraries were built. In TCRdb, the multiplex PCR reads were re-called with MiXCR into one record per CDR3 protein. The sample includes about 470,000 distinct CDR3 sequences, around 21% of them seen just once. The receptor comes from a female donor with Graves disease. The V and J genes are TRBV29-1 and TRBJ2-7; TRBD2 is a possible D gene (5 bases). Material: peripheral blood mononuclear cells (PBMCs), obtained when the disease was refractory, from a patient treated with antithyroid drugs. CDR3 amino acids: CSGQADGQYF. The CDR3 DNA sequence: TGCAGCGGCCAAGCGGACGGGCAGTACTTC.